This record covers a single T cell receptor beta chain. Its specificity is not known. This specimen belongs to a study of T-cell memory formation after mild COVID-19. General study findings and limits: CD8+ contracting clones occupied EMRA, while CD4+ ones occupied mainly CM and EM.

The CDR3 totals 13 residues. V was shortened by 2 bases and J by 10 bases, with 14 bases between the two germline ends. Germline assignment: CDR1 SGHRS and CDR2 YFSETQ. Each CDR3 protein gets one entry after TCRdb re-called the 5' RACE reads with MiXCR. Among around 400,000 distinct CDR3 sequences listed, roughly 24% were seen once. This receptor was identified in an adult woman who had mild COVID-19 (a few samples of this study predate the infection). Cell type and time point are not known. Sequencing was performed on PBMCs or a T cell subset sorted from them (not recorded which). The chain is built from TRBV5-1 and TRBJ2-3, with D possibly being TRBD1 or TRBD2 (5 bases each). DNA for the CDR3: TGCGCCAGCAGCTTCGATCCGGGACGGCCGCAGTATTTT. Translation gives CASSFDPGRPQYF.